Listed below are T cell receptor beta chains from one sample, sequenced in a study of siplizumab effects on memory and regulatory T cells. Only in-frame clones appear in the TCRdb table, and some are missing; sequencing was by immunoSEQ multiplex PCR. This sample carries some 81,000 clones, approximately 95% of them seen once, and the ten largest clones take around a sixth. Material for sequencing was CD8+ T cells sorted from blood. Receptors were obtained from a human donor in good health. Both conserved end residues are part of each CDR3. Fields, in order: clone size, V gene, D gene, J gene, CDR3 DNA, CDR3 protein. A D gene is named only where the DNA matches it firmly. Clone size is given for some rows only: seen once, a few or many times, or a class if the clone is expanded.

>NA|TRBV27|NA|TRBJ1-2
TGTGCCAGCAGTACGATCCCTTGGACAGTCCCCTATGGCTACACCTTC
CASSTIPWTVPYGYTF
>NA|TRBV7-9|TRBD2|TRBJ2-7
TGTGCCAGCCGCCAACTAGCGGGAGGGCTTCCCGGCGAGCAGTACTTC
CASRQLAGGLPGEQYF
>NA|TRBV27|TRBD2|TRBJ2-3
TGTGCCAGCAGTCCCCTGACTAGCGGGAGCGACAGAATCACAGATACGCAGTATTTT
CASSPLTSGSDRITDTQYF
>NA|TRBV9|TRBD2|TRBJ2-1
TGTGCCAGCAGCCCGGGGGGGGCAGGGATGATGGATGAGCAGTTCTTC
CASSPGGAGMMDEQFF
>NA|TRBV5-1|NA|TRBJ2-5
TGCGCCAGCAGCTTGGCCGGAGTACCAGAGACCCAGTACTTC
CASSLAGVPETQYF
>NA|TRBV6-4|NA|TRBJ1-5
TGTGCCAGCAGTGAAAGGTCGGGAAATCAGCCCCAGCATTTT
CASSERSGNQPQHF
>NA|TRBV7-9|NA|TRBJ2-7
TGTGCCAGCAGCCCAAATGACGGCTACAAGCAGTACTTC
CASSPNDGYKQYF
>NA|TRBV6-1|NA|TRBJ2-5
TGTGCCAGCAGTGACGACACCCCCTACCAAGAGACCCAGTACTTC
CASSDDTPYQETQYF
>NA|TRBV11-2|TRBD2|TRBJ2-4
TGTGCCAGCAGCTTAGGTAGCGGGGGAGCCAAAAACATTCAGTACTTC
CASSLGSGGAKNIQYF
>NA|TRBV5-1|NA|TRBJ2-5
TGCGCCAGCAGTTCGGGGGAGCGGGCGGATTGGGAGACCCAGTACTTC
CASSSGERADWETQYF
>NA|TRBV9|TRBD2|TRBJ2-4
TGTGCCAGCAGCGCCACGGGACTAGCGGGTGGGATAGCCAAAAACATTCAGTACTTC
CASSATGLAGGIAKNIQYF
>NA|TRBV10-1|NA|TRBJ1-1
TGCGCCAGCAGTGAAGGGTCAGGTCGGAACACTGAAGCTTTCTTT
CASSEGSGRNTEAFF
>NA|TRBV7-8|NA|TRBJ2-7
TGTGCCAGCACCTTAACGTGGGGGCCCTACGAGCAGTACTTC
CASTLTWGPYEQYF
>NA|TRBV11-2|TRBD1|TRBJ2-7
TGTGCCAGCAGCTCCGGGACAGGGGTCTCCTACGAGCAGTACTTC
CASSSGTGVSYEQYF
>NA|TRBV6-6|NA|TRBJ1-5
TGTGCCAGCAGGCCAGGGCAGGATCAGCCCCAGCATTTT
CASRPGQDQPQHF
>NA|TRBV4-2|NA|TRBJ1-5
TGTGCCAGCAGCCCGGGTGATCAGCCCCAGCATTTT
CASSPGDQPQHF
>medium-sized|TRBV5-4|NA|TRBJ1-5
TGTGCCAGCAGCTTGACTACAGCGAGTTACCAGCCCCAGCATTTT
CASSLTTASYQPQHF
>once|TRBV5-6|NA|TRBJ2-7
TGTGCCAGCAGCGTGGGGGTTAACACCTACGAGCAGTACTTC
CASSVGVNTYEQYF
>NA|TRBV7-8|NA|TRBJ2-7
TGTGCCAGCAGCTTAACCCCCCTATTTACCTACGAGCAGTACTTC
CASSLTPLFTYEQYF
>few|TRBV7-9|NA|TRBJ1-4
TGTGCCAGCAGCTTATCGGGGGGCCGGGCAACTAATGAAAAACTGTTTTTT
CASSLSGGRATNEKLFF
>NA|TRBV6-1|TRBD1|TRBJ2-7
TGTGCCAGCTCGATCGAGGACAGGACCTACGAGCAGTACTTC
CASSIEDRTYEQYF
>NA|TRBV6-5|NA|TRBJ1-4
TGTGCCAGCAGTTACACCGGGGGGACCGAAAAACTGTTTTTT
CASSYTGGTEKLFF
>NA|TRBV2|NA|TRBJ2-3
TGTGCCAGCAGTGAATCACCGGGTTGGGAGGCCCCAGATACGCAGTATTTT
CASSESPGWEAPDTQYF
>NA|TRBV6-5|NA|TRBJ1-1
TGTGCCAGCAGTTCCACTCCAGGGACCACTGAAGCTTTCTTT
CASSSTPGTTEAFF
>NA|TRBV6-1|TRBD2|TRBJ2-7
TGTGCCAGCAGCGTCGGGACTAGCGGGAGCTACGAGCAGTACTTC
CASSVGTSGSYEQYF
>NA|TRBV10-1|TRBD2|TRBJ2-3
TGCGCCAGCAGTGACCTACTAGCGGGGTCGACCACAGATACGCAGTATTTT
CASSDLLAGSTTDTQYF
>once|TRBV7-3|NA|TRBJ2-2
TGTGCCAGCAGTCTTGCGGGATCGGGCACCGGGGAGCTGTTTTTT
CASSLAGSGTGELFF
>NA|TRBV5-4|NA|TRBJ2-5
TGTGCCAGCAGCCAACGTACAGGTGACCAAGAGACCCAGTACTTC
CASSQRTGDQETQYF
>NA|TRBV10-1|TRBD2|TRBJ2-3
TGCGCCAGCAGTTCGACTAGCGGGAGATATGATACGCAGTATTTT
CASSSTSGRYDTQYF
>few|TRBV5-1|NA|TRBJ1-1
TGCGCCAGCAGGCCGGATGAGGGGATTGAAGCTTTCTTT
CASRPDEGIEAFF